The source of this T cell receptor (beta chain) is a study of blood T cells in healthy people across ages. Study-wide points: For the donors, CMV status was unknown and possibly confounded expanded clonotype changes. It was the long-lived donors that had more naive CD4+ cells and higher diversity than aged donors. Naive and antigen-experienced cells were not separated, limiting conclusive comparison.

CDR3 length: 15 amino acids. Germline lookup yields CDR1 SGHTA and CDR2 FQGTGA. J gave up 4 bases and V 5 bases, and 7 bases lay outside the gene matches. Of note for this clonotype: Its cognate antigen is unknown.

A second about 6 to 11 cycle PCR used barcoded and J-beta primers. Each cDNA molecule carried a tag from a template-switch adaptor that contained 12 random nucleotides. TCRdb redid the calling of the 5' RACE reads with MiXCR, one entry per CDR3 protein. The sample has some 880,000 distinct CDR3 sequences; around 36% are singletons. Sequenced material: blood. The TCR sequence derives from a man younger than 30 in good health. The rearrangement uses TRBV7-3 and TRBJ2-5, with 10 bases identical to TRBD2. The CDR3 coding sequence is TGTGCCAGCAGCGCTAGCGGGAGTATCGGAGAGACCCAGTACTTC. Translated: CASSASGSIGETQYF.